The entry that follows covers one T cell receptor beta chain sequence. What it recognizes is unknown. This sample was included in a study of cytomegalovirus exposure and HLA in healthy donors. Regarding the study as a whole: Among CMV-associated TCR beta chains, most appeared HLA-restricted in a later analysis.

60 Vbeta and 13 Jbeta primers were used in PCR. Produced via immunoSEQ multiplex PCR; TCRdb's table is partial and in-frame only. The sample carries 150,000 to 200,000 clones, around four fifths recorded once. Germline loops: CDR1 LNHDA, CDR2 SQIVND (reference sequence). CDR3 length: 16 residues. V was trimmed by 3 bases and J by 2 bases, leaving 14 bases between them. Sequencing was carried out using PBMCs. The chain has TRBV19 and TRBJ1-5; D unclear. The sequence was collected from a man younger than 35 in good health and CMV-seronegative. As DNA, the CDR3 is TGTGCCAGTAGTATGATTGGACTCGTAGGCAATCAGCCCCAGCATTTT. This translates into CASSMIGLVGNQPQHF.